Shown below are 21 T cell receptor beta chains from a single sample sequenced in a study of shared clonotypes between healthy human individuals. Sequencing was performed with immunoSEQ multiplex PCR; in TCRdb, only in-frame clones are kept and a portion is missing. The table records 450,000 to 600,000 clones, about 80% of them present only once. Sequencing was carried out using PBMCs. The receptors originated from a middle-aged woman in good health. Some clones in this sample may be carry-over from other donors' samples.

This clone appeared a single time. V is TRBV19 and J is TRBJ2-1; D call uncertain. The CDR3 has 16 residues. Trimming shortened V by 0 bases and J by 0 bases, and 9 bases separated the two germline ends. The germline gives CDR1 LNHDA, CDR2 SQIVND (reference sequence). Here the CDR3 reads CASSIELLSSYNEQFF. The CDR3 region has the DNA TGTGCCAGTAGTATAGAGCTACTCAGCTCCTACAATGAGCAGTTCTTC.

The genes are TRBV5-6 and TRBJ2-7, with 7 bases matching TRBD1. The germline V gene encodes CDR1 SGHDT and CDR2 YYEEEE. V shed 1 base and J 4 bases; nucleotides not matched to a gene: 2. This CDR3 is 13 amino acids long. Written as DNA, the CDR3 is TGTGCCAGCAGCTTGAGGGACAGATACGAGCAGTACTTC. It encodes CASSLRDRYEQYF.

The chain combines TRBV5-1 with TRBJ2-7; 10 positions match TRBD2. This CDR3 is 15 amino acids long. Losses at the gene ends were 3 bases for V and 5 bases for J; bases not matched to a gene: 8. From germline, CDR1 is SGHRS and CDR2 YFSETQ. CDR3 region: CASSSVSSGRDEQYF. The CDR3 nucleotides are TGCGCCAGCAGCTCCGTATCTAGCGGGAGAGACGAGCAGTACTTC.

This chain uses TRBV27 with TRBJ2-3; maybe TRBD1 (5 bases). Trimming stripped 7 bases from V and 5 bases from J, with 16 bases between. The germline gives CDR1 MNHEY, CDR2 SMNVEV (reference sequence). This CDR3 region has 14 residues. CDR3 amino acids: CASTSIGAGDTQYF. DNA of the CDR3: TGTGCCAGCACCTCGATTGGGGCAGGAGATACGCAGTATTTT.

For this clone: This could be a read error, since a much larger clone is one nucleotide away. The V call is TRBV6-5, the J call TRBJ1-1; 7 bases map to TRBD1. CDR1 is MNHEY, CDR2 SVGAGI, per germline. This CDR3 has 14 amino acids. The ends lost 0 bases at V and 4 bases at J; junction bases unmatched: 2. The CDR3 nucleotides are TGTGCCAGCAGTTACTCGGCAGGGGGCACTGAAGCTTTCTTT. It encodes CASSYSAGGTEAFF.

The rearrangement links TRBV4-3 to TRBJ2-1; no definite D call. Germline V gene lookup returns CDR1 LGHNA and CDR2 YSLEER. Trimming cost V 0 bases and J 7 bases, with 7 bases left between them. The CDR3 covers 13 residues. CDR3 loop: CASSQDRSNEQFF. CDR3 sequence (DNA): TGCGCCAGCAGCCAAGATCGATCGAATGAGCAGTTCTTC.

A few counts support this clone. The gene calls are TRBV7-2 and TRBJ1-5; D perhaps matches TRBD1 (6 bases). V was pared by 3 bases and J by 6 bases, with 18 bases between. The CDR3 consists of 16 residues. Germline CDR1 and CDR2: SGHTA and FQGNSA. The DNA of the CDR3 is TGTGCCAGCAGCTTTGGCGATAGGGGGTCGGGTCAGCCCCAGCATTTT. Protein: CASSFGDRGSGQPQHF.

This chain joins TRBV30 and TRBJ2-5; D may be TRBD1 or TRBD2 (5 bases each). Trimming took off 3 bases at V and 5 bases at J, with 13 bases between the two ends. The CDR3 length is 13 residues. From germline, CDR1 is GTSNPN and CDR2 SVGIG (reference sequence). This CDR3 is CAWSRGEWETQYF. CDR3 DNA sequence: TGTGCCTGGAGCAGAGGGGAGTGGGAGACCCAGTACTTC.

The V call is TRBV7-3, the J call TRBJ2-2, with D unclear. The CDR3 contains 13 residues. V shed 4 bases and J shed 7 bases, with 10 bases lying between them. Germline V gene sequence: CDR1 SGHTA, CDR2 FQGTGA. The CDR3 is CASSSELGGELFF. DNA of the CDR3: TGTGCCAGCAGCTCAGAGTTGGGCGGGGAGCTGTTTTTT.

This clone has only one observation. The V call is TRBV7-3, the J call TRBJ1-5; D is perhaps TRBD1 (5 bases). The germline V gene has CDR1 SGHTA and CDR2 FQGTGA. V was cut by 4 bases and J by 7 bases, with 14 bases left in between. The CDR3 spans 14 residues. The CDR3 is CASSSTEEYQPQHF. The CDR3, as DNA: TGTGCCAGCAGCTCGACAGAGGAGTACCAGCCCCAGCATTTT.

The chain uses TRBV30 and TRBJ2-1, with D perhaps being TRBD1 or TRBD2 (5 bases each). V was trimmed by 3 bases and J by 0 bases, leaving 15 bases between them. Germline loops: CDR1 GTSNPN, CDR2 SVGIG (reference sequence). The length of the CDR3 is 16 residues. CDR3 sequence reads: CAWSGMGTRSYNEQFF. In DNA, the CDR3 is TGTGCCTGGAGCGGTATGGGGACCCGCTCCTACAATGAGCAGTTCTTC.

The chain joins TRBV9 to TRBJ1-1; no definite D call. The V gene lost 6 bases and the J gene lost 1 base, with 7 bases spanning the gap. CDR1 and CDR2 from the germline V gene are SGDLS and YYNGEE. This CDR3 region has 12 residues. CDR3 sequence reads: CASKRENTEAFF. The CDR3 DNA follows: TGTGCCAGCAAAAGAGAGAACACTGAAGCTTTCTTT. Full variable domain (rest looked up from reference TRBV9 and TRBJ1-1): DSGVTQTPKHLITATGQRVTLRCSPRSGDLSVYWYQQSLDQGLQFLIQYYNGEERAKGNILERFSAQQFPDLHSELNLSSLELGDSALYFCASKRENTEAFFGQGTRLTVV.

This clone was recorded a few times. The germline gene is not matched at one end of the junction; a read error may be the cause. This chain joins TRBV11-2 and TRBJ1-2; D gene ambiguous. CDR1 is SGHAT, CDR2 FQNNGV, per germline. This CDR3 spans 12 amino acids. The CDR3 loop reads CASSLEGRRVAF. The CDR3 DNA sequence: TGTGCCAGCAGCTTAGAAGGACGGCGGGTAGCCTTC. The whole variable domain, remainder taken from reference TRBV11-2 and TRBJ1-2, is EAGVAQSPRYKIIEKRQSVAFWCNPISGHATLYWYQQILGQGPKLLIQFQNNGVVDDSQLPKDRFSAERLKGVDSTLKIQPAKLEDSAVYLCASSLEGRRVAFGSGTRLTVV.

This chain connects TRBV4-3 to TRBJ2-5, with D possibly being TRBD1 (5 bases). The CDR3 totals 15 residues. CDR1 and CDR2 (germline): LGHNA, YSLEER. The V and J ends lost 0 bases and 1 base respectively, with 9 bases between them. The CDR3 DNA follows: TGCGCCAGCAGCCAAGAGGGGCTTCGCCAAGAGACCCAGTACTTC. Amino acid sequence: CASSQEGLRQETQYF.

J is TRBJ2-5 and V is TRBV29-1, with 7 bases identical to TRBD2. The ends lost 5 bases at V and 5 bases at J; junction bases unmatched: 11. Looked up from germline, CDR1 is SQVTM and CDR2 is ANQGSEA. The CDR3 loop spans 14 amino acids. CDR3 coding DNA: TGCAGCGTTTGGTTGAGCGGGGACTCGGAGACCCAGTACTTC. Translating gives CSVWLSGDSETQYF.

This chain links TRBV7-2 with TRBJ1-2; 7 nucleotides align to TRBD1. This CDR3 is 14 amino acids long. The V gene end was trimmed by 1 base and the J gene end by 5 bases; junction bases not matched to a gene: 4. Germline-derived CDR1 and CDR2 are SGHTA and FQGNSA. The CDR3 bases are TGTGCCAGCAGCTTAGAGGGGGCAGGGTATGGCTACACCTTC. Its protein product is CASSLEGAGYGYTF.

This clone appeared a few times. This chain connects TRBV11-2 to TRBJ2-1, with D possibly matching TRBD2 (6 bases). V was trimmed by 5 bases and J by 6 bases, leaving 17 bases between them. Germline CDR1 and CDR2: SGHAT and FQNNGV. This CDR3 contains 15 residues. The CDR3 nucleotides are TGTGCCAGCAGCGATGAAACAGCAGCGGGCAATGAGCAGTTCTTC. Protein product: CASSDETAAGNEQFF.

This chain uses TRBV7-2 with TRBJ1-1; D not certain. Deletions cut 1 base from V and 4 bases from J, with 10 bases between. Germline lookup yields CDR1 SGHTA and CDR2 FQGNSA. The CDR3 covers 14 residues. Here the CDR3 reads CASSLGGFPTEAFF. DNA of the CDR3: TGTGCCAGCAGCTTAGGAGGGTTCCCCACTGAAGCTTTCTTT.

This chain's CDR3 is CASSLAGGYEKLFF. The DNA of the CDR3 is TGTGCCAGCAGCTTGGCAGGGGGCTATGAAAAACTGTTTTTT. The chain links TRBV11-2 to TRBJ1-4; the match to TRBD1 covers 8 bases. CDR1 is SGHAT and CDR2 is FQNNGV in the germline V gene. The CDR3 contains 14 residues. Trimming removed 3 bases from V and 6 bases from J; junction bases left unmatched: 3.

J is TRBJ2-3 and V is TRBV4-2; 9 bases are shared with TRBD1. The germline V gene encodes CDR1 LGHNA and CDR2 YNFKEQ. This CDR3 region has 15 residues. V trimming: 5 bases; J trimming: 0 bases; junction bases outside the gene matches: 3. The CDR3 loop is CASSTQGASTDTQYF. The CDR3 DNA reads as TGTGCCAGCAGCACACAGGGGGCTAGCACAGATACGCAGTATTTT.

This sequence joins TRBV6-4 and TRBJ2-2; possibly TRBD1 for D (5 bases). This CDR3 is 15 amino acids long. CDR1 and CDR2 from the germline V gene are MRHNA and SNTAGT. V lost 1 base to trimming and J lost 1 base, with 7 bases between them. CDR3 loop: CASSDLGVNTGELFF. CDR3 nucleotide sequence: TGTGCCAGCAGTGACTTAGGGGTGAACACCGGGGAGCTGTTTTTT.